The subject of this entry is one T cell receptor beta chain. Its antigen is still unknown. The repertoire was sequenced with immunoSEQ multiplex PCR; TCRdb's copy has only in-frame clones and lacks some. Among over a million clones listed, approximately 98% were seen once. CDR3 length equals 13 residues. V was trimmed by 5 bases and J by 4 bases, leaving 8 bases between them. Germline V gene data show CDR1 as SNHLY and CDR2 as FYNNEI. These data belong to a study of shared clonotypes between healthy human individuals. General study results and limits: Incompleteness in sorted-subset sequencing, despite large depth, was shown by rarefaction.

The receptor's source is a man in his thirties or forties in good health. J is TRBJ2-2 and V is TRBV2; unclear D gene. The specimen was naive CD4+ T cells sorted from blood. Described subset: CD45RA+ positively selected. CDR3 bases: TGTGCCAGCAGTATCATTCTCACCGGGGAGCTGTTTTTT. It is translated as CASSIILTGELFF.